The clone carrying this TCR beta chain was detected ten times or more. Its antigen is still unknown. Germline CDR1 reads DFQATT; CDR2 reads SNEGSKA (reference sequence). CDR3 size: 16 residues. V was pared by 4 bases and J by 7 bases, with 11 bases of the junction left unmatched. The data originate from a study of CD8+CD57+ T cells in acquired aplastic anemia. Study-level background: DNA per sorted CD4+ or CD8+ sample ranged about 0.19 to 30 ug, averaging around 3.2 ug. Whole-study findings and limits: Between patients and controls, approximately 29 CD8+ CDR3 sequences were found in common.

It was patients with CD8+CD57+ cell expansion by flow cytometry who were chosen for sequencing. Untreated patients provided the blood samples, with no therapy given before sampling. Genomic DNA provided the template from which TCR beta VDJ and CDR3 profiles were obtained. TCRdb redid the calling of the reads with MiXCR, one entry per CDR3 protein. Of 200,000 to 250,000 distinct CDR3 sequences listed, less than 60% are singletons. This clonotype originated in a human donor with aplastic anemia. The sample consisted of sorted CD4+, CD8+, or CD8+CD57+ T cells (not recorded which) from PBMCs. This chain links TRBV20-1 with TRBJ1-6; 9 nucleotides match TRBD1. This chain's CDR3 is CSANQPRDRENSPLHF. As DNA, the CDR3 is TGCAGTGCTAACCAGCCCCGGGACAGGGAGAATTCACCCCTCCACTTT.